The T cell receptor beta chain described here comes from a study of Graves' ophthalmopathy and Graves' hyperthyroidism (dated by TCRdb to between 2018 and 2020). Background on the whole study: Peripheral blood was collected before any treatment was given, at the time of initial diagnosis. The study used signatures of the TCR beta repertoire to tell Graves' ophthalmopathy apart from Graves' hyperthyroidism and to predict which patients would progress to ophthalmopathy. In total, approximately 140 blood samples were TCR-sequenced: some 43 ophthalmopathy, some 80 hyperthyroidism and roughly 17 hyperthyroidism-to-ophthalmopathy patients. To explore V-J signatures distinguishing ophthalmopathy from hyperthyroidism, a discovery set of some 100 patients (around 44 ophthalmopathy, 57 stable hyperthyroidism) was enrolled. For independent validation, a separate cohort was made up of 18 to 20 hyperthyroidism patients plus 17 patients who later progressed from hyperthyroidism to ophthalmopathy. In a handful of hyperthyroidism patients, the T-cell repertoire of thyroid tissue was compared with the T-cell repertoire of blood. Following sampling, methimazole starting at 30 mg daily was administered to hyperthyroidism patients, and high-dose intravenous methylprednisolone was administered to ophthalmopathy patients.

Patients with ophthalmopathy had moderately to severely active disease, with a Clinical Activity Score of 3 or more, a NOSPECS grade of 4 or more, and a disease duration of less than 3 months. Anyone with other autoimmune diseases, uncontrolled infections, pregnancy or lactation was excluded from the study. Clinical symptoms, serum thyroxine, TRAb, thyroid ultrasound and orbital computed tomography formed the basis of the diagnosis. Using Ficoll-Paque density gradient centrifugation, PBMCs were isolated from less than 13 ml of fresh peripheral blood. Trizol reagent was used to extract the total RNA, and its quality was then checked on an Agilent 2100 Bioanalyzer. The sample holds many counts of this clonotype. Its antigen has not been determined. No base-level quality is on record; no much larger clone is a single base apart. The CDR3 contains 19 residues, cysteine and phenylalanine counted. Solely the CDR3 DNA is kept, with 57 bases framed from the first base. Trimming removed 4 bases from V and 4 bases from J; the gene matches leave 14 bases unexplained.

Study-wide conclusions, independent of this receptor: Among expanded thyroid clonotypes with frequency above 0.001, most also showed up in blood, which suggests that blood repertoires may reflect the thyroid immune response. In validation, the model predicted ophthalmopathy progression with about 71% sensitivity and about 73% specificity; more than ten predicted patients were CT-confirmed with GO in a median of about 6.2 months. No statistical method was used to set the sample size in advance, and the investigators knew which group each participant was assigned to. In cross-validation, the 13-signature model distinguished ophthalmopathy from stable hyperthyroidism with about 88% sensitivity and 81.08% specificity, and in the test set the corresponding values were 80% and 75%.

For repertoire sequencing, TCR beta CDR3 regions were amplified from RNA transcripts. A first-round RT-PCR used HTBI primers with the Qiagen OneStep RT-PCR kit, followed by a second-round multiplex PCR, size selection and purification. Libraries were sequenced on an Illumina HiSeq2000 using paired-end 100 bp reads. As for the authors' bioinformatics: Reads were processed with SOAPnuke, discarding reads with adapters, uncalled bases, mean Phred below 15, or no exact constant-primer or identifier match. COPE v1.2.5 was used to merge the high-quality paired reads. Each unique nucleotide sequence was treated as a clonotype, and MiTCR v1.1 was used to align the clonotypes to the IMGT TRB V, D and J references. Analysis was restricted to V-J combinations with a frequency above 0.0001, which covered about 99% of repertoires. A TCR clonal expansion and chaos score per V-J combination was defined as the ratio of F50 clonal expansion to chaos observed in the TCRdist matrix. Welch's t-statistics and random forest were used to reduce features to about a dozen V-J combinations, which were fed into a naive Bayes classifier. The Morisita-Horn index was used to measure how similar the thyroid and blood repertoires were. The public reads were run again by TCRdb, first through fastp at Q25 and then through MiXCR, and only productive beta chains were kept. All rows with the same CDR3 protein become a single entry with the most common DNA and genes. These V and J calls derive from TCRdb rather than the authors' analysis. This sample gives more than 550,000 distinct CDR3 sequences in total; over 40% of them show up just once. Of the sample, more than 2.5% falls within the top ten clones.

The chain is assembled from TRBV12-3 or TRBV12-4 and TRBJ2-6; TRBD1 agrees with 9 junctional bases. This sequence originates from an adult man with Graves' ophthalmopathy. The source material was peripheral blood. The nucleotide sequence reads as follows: TGTGCCAGCAGTTCATTGCTGGGACAGGGCAGGCCCGGGGCCAACGTCCTGACTTTC. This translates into CASSSLLGQGRPGANVLTF.